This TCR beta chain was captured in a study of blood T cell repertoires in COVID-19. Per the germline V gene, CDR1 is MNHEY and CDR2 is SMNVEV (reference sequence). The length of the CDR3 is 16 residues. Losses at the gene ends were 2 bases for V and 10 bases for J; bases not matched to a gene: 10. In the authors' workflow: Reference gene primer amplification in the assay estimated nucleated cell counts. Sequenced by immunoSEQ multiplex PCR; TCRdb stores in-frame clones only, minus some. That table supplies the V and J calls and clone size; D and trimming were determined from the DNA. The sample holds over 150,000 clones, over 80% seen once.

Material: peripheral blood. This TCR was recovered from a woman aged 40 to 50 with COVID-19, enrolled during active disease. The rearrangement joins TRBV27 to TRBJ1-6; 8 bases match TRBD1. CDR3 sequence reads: CASSLDQGATGSPLHF. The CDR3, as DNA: TGTGCCAGCAGTTTAGACCAGGGGGCTACAGGGTCACCCCTCCACTTT.